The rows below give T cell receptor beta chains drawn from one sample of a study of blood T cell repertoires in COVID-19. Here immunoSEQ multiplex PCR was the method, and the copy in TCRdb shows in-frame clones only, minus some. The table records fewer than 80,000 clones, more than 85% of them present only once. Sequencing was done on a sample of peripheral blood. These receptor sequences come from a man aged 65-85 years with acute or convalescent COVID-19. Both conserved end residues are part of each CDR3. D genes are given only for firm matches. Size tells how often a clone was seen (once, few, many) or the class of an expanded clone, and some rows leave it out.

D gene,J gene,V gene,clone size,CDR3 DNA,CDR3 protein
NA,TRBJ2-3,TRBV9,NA,TGTGCCAGCAGCGTTGCGCTTTACTCCACAGATACGCAGTATTTT,CASSVALYSTDTQYF
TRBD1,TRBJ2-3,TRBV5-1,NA,TGCGCCAGCAGCTTGACCGGGACAGGGGTCACAGATACGCAGTATTTT,CASSLTGTGVTDTQYF
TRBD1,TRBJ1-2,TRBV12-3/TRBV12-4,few,TGTGCCAGCAGACGACAGGGGAGCGGCTACACCTTC,CASRRQGSGYTF
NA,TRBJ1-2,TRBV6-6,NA,TGTGCCAGCTCCCTCGGTGAATATGGCTACACCTTC,CASSLGEYGYTF
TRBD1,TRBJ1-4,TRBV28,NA,TGTGCCAGCAGCCGGACAGGGCTTACTAATGAAAAACTGTTTTTT,CASSRTGLTNEKLFF
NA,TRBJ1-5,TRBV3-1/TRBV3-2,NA,TGTGCCAGTTCAATGGGGGAGGGTCAGCCCCAGCATTTT,CASSMGEGQPQHF
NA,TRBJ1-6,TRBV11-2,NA,TGTGCCAGCAGCTTGGTAACAGGGACTTCACCCCTCCACTTT,CASSLVTGTSPLHF
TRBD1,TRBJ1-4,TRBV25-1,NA,TGTGCCAGCAGTGAATGGGACAGCCTGAATGAAAAACTGTTTTTT,CASSEWDSLNEKLFF
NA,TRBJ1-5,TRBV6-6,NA,TGTGCCAGCAGTTACTCAGACAGGCCCCAGCATTTT,CASSYSDRPQHF
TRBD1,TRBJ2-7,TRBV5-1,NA,TGCGCCAGTTACCGGGACAGCGGTCTTTACGAGCAGTACTTC,CASYRDSGLYEQYF
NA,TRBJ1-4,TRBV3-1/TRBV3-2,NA,TGTGCCAGCAGCCCGGCCGGGGTCGGGGCAACTAATGAAAAACTGTTTTTT,CASSPAGVGATNEKLFF
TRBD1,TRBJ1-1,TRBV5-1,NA,TGCGCCAGCTTAAGAACCGGGACAGGGTTGGACACTGAAGCTTTCTTT,CASLRTGTGLDTEAFF
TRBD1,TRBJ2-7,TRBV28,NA,TGTGCCAGCAGTCCTCCTGGACAGGCAAAATACGAGCAGTACTTC,CASSPPGQAKYEQYF
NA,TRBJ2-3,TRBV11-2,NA,TGTGCCAGCAGCTTAACAGGGAATATCGCAGATACGCAGTATTTT,CASSLTGNIADTQYF
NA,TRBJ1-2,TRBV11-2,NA,TGTGCCAGCAGCTTAACGGACAGCCCCTTGGGATATGGCTACACCTTC,CASSLTDSPLGYGYTF
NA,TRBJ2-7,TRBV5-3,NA,TGTGCCAGAAGCCCCCCCCCGGGGTCATCCTCCTACGAGCAGTACTTC,CARSPPPGSSSYEQYF
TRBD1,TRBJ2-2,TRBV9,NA,TGTGCCAGCAGCCGCCGGACAGGGGTTTTGGGCGGGGAGCTGTTTTTT,CASSRRTGVLGGELFF
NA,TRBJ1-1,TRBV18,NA,TGTGCCAGCTCACCACAAGGGGGATCAAAGAACACTGAAGCTTTCTTT,CASSPQGGSKNTEAFF
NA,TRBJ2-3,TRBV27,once,TGTGCCAGCAGGCGGGCCGGGACTTCTAGCACAGATACGCAGTATTTT,CASRRAGTSSTDTQYF
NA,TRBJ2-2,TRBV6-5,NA,TGTGCCAGCAGTTCGGACTTCACCGGGGAGCTGTTTTTT,CASSSDFTGELFF
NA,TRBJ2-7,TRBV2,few,TGTGCCGGCTCCATGGGTACTGGACAGTCAGGGTCCTACGAGCAGTACTTC,CAGSMGTGQSGSYEQYF
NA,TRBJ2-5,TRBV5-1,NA,TGCGCCAGCAGCTTGGGTGCGAACCAAGAGACCCAGTACTTC,CASSLGANQETQYF
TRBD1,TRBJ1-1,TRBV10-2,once,TGCGCCAGCAGTGGGAGGACAGGGAACACTGAAGCTTTCTTT,CASSGRTGNTEAFF
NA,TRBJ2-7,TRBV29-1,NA,TGCAGCGTTGCCTATGTGGACGAGCAGTACTTC,CSVAYVDEQYF
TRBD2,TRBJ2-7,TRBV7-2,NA,TGTGCCAGCAGCTTGACTCTGGGACTAGCGGGAGTTAACTACGAGCAGTACTTC,CASSLTLGLAGVNYEQYF
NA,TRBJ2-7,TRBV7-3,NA,TGTGCCAGCAGCGAAGGACTGGGAGTCAGGATGAATTTC,CASSEGLGVRMNF
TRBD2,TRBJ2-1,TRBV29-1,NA,TGCAGCGTTGATAGCGGGAGTAGCGGCTACAATGAGCAGTTCTTC,CSVDSGSSGYNEQFF
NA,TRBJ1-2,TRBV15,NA,TGTGCCACCAGCAGAGCCGGGGATGGCTACACCTTC,CATSRAGDGYTF
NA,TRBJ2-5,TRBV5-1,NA,TGCGCCAGCAGCTTGGCCGACACCAGAGAGACCCAGTACTTC,CASSLADTRETQYF
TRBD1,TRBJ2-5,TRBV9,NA,TGTGCCAGCAGCACTTTGACAGGGGGCCAAGAGACCCAGTACTTC,CASSTLTGGQETQYF